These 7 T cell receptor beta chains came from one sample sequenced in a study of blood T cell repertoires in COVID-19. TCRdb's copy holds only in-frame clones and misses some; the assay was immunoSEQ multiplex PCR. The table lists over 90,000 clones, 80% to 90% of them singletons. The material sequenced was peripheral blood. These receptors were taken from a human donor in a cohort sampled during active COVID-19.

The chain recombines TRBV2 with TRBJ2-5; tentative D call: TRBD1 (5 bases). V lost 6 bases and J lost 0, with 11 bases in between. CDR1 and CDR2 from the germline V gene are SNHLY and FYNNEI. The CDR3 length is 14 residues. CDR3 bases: TGTGCCAGCAGCAGCAAGACAGACCAAGAGACCCAGTACTTC. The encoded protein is CASSSKTDQETQYF.

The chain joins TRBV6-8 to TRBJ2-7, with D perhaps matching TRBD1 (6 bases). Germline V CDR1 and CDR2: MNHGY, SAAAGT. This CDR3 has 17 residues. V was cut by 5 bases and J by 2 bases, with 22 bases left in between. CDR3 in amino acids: CASSQRQEPSLAYEQYF. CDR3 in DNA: TGTGCCAGCAGTCAAAGACAGGAACCCTCGCTTGCCTACGAGCAGTACTTC.

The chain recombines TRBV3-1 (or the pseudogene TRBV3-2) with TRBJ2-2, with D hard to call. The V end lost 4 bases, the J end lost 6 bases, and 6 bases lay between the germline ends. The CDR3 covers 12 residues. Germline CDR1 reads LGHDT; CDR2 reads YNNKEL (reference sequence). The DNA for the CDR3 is TGTGCCAGCAGCCGTCCGGCCGGGGAGCTGTTTTTT. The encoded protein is CASSRPAGELFF.

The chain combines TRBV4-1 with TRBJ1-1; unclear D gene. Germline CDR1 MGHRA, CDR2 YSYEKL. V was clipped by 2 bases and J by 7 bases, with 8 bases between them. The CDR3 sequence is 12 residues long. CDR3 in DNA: TGCGCCAGCAGCCAAACCCTAGATGAAGCTTTCTTT. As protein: CASSQTLDEAFF.

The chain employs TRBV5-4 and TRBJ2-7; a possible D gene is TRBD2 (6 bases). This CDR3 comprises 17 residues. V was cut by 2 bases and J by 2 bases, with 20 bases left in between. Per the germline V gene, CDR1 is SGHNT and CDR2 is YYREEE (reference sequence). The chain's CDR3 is CASSFGESLAQTYEQYF. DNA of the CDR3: TGTGCCAGCAGCTTCGGCGAGAGCCTAGCGCAAACCTACGAGCAGTACTTC.

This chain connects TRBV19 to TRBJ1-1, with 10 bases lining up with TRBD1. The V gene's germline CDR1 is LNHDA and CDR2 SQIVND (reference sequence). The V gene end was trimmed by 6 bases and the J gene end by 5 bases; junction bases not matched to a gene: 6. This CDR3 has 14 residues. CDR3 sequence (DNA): TGTGCCAGTAGACAAGGACAGGGGGGGACTGAAGCTTTCTTT. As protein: CASRQGQGGTEAFF.

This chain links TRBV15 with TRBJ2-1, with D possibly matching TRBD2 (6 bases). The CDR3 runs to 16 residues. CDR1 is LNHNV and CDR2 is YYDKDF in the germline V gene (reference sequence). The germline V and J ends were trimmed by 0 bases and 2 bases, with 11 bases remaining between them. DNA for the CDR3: TGTGCCACCAGCAGAGAGGGGGACTCCCCCTACAATGAGCAGTTCTTC. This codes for CATSREGDSPYNEQFF.